Below are 32 T cell receptor beta chains sequenced from a single sample in a study of shared clonotypes between healthy human individuals. Generated by immunoSEQ multiplex PCR, the TCRdb table keeps only in-frame clones and is missing some. The sample consists of around 1.5 million clones, approximately 98% of them appearing once. Sequenced input: naive CD4+ T cells sorted from blood. Subset of the sample: CD45RA+ positively selected. All receptors come from a man aged 25-45 years in good health.

The chain uses TRBV2 and TRBJ2-3, with D possibly matching TRBD2 (5 bases). Looked up from germline, CDR1 is SNHLY and CDR2 is FYNNEI. CDR3 length equals 14 residues. V lost 8 bases and J lost 4, with 16 bases in between. CDR3 nucleotides: TGTGCCAGCGGGAGATTGGCCGTGGCAGATACGCAGTATTTT. Translating it yields CASGRLAVADTQYF.

V and J are TRBV11-3 and TRBJ2-1; either TRBD1 or TRBD2 may supply D (5 bases each). The CDR3 totals 15 residues. Per the germline V gene, CDR1 is SGHNT and CDR2 is YENEEA. V lost 1 base, J lost 9 bases, and 16 bases lay in between. The CDR3 sequence: CASSLGRRGLGEQFF. Written as DNA, the CDR3 is TGTGCCAGCAGCTTAGGTCGACGGGGCCTTGGTGAGCAGTTCTTC.

The V gene is TRBV5-4, the J gene TRBJ2-5; a weak D match, TRBD1 (6 bases). V was pared by 3 bases and J by 6 bases, with 21 bases between. The CDR3 contains 16 residues. The germline gives CDR1 SGHNT, CDR2 YYREEE (reference sequence). The CDR3 loop is CASSSGTIKSTQTQYF. The CDR3 DNA reads TGTGCCAGCAGCTCCGGGACAATCAAAAGTACGCAGACCCAGTACTTC.

The chain is built from TRBV5-1 and TRBJ2-1, with 11 bases lining up with TRBD2. This CDR3 is built from 16 residues. The trim removed 4 bases at V and 10 bases at J, leaving 13 bases unmatched. Germline assignment: CDR1 SGHRS and CDR2 YFSETQ. The CDR3 spells CASSPGLTSGIGEQFF. The CDR3 coding sequence is TGCGCCAGCAGCCCAGGCTTGACTAGCGGGATTGGGGAGCAGTTCTTC.

The J gene is TRBJ1-1, the V gene TRBV4-3; D is perhaps TRBD1 (5 bases). The V gene's germline CDR1 is LGHNA and CDR2 YSLEER. V was clipped by 1 base and J by 1 base, with 10 bases between them. This CDR3 region has 15 residues. CDR3 amino acids: CASSQGRGRNTEAFF. The CDR3, as DNA: TGCGCCAGCAGCCAAGGGAGGGGACGGAACACTGAAGCTTTCTTT.

The V gene is TRBV28, the J gene TRBJ2-1; D is uncertain. Germline assignment: CDR1 MDHEN and CDR2 SYDVKM. The CDR3 is 13 residues long. The ends were cut back, 2 bases at V and 3 bases at J, with 5 bases in the middle. For the CDR3, the DNA is TGTGCCAGCAGTTTAAAGGGCTACAATGAGCAGTTCTTC. Translated: CASSLKGYNEQFF.

CDR3 in amino acids: CASSLRNRGPGYEQYF. CDR3 bases: TGTGCCAGCAGCCTTAGGAATCGTGGGCCGGGTTACGAGCAGTACTTC. The gene calls are TRBV5-8 and TRBJ2-7; D gene uncertain. CDR1 is SGHTS, CDR2 YDEGEE, per germline. This CDR3 is 16 amino acids long. V lost 4 bases, J lost 4 bases, and 21 bases lay in between.

This sequence joins TRBV29-1 and TRBJ2-2; no clear D gene. Germline V gene lookup returns CDR1 SQVTM and CDR2 ANQGSEA. The length of the CDR3 is 14 residues. With 7 bases removed from V and 0 bases from J, the gap between germline ends came to 12 bases. The CDR3 loop reads CSANFKTNTGELFF. DNA of the CDR3: TGCAGCGCTAACTTCAAGACGAACACCGGGGAGCTGTTTTTT.

The chain combines TRBV2 with TRBJ2-5; no firm D call. CDR1 SNHLY and CDR2 FYNNEI come from the germline V gene. V gave up 4 bases and J gave up 4 bases, with 7 bases separating them. This CDR3 contains 12 residues. The CDR3: CASSGNTETQYF. Here the CDR3 DNA reads TGTGCCAGCAGTGGCAACACAGAGACCCAGTACTTC.

The V call is TRBV5-1, the J call TRBJ2-1; 7 bases align to TRBD2. The CDR3 sequence is 18 residues long. J lost 1 base, V lost 6 bases, and 16 bases had no gene match. CDR1 SGHRS and CDR2 YFSETQ come from the germline V gene. CDR3 DNA: TGCGCCAGCACCCAAACAAACGCGGGGGAGGGTTCCTACAATGAGCAGTTCTTC. Its translation is CASTQTNAGEGSYNEQFF. Looking up the rest from reference TRBV5-1 and TRBJ2-1 gives the full variable domain: KAGVTQTPRYLIKTRGQQVTLSCSPISGHRSVSWYQQTPGQGLQFLFEYFSETQRNKGNFPGRFSGRQFSNSRSEMNVSTLELGDSALYLCASTQTNAGEGSYNEQFFGPGTRLTVL.

CDR3 residues: CASSLPTLGLAMHEQYF. The CDR3 DNA follows: TGTGCCAGCAGCTTACCCACCTTAGGACTAGCGATGCACGAGCAGTACTTC. The chain combines TRBV5-6 with TRBJ2-7; 9 bases match TRBD2. CDR1 is SGHDT, CDR2 YYEEEE, per germline. The CDR3 has 17 amino acids. Unmatched junction bases numbered 14, after V lost 2 bases and J lost 5 bases.

The V call is TRBV5-4, the J call TRBJ2-7, with D perhaps matching TRBD1 or TRBD2 (5 bases each). The CDR3 sequence is 13 residues long. Looked up from germline, CDR1 is SGHNT and CDR2 is YYREEE (reference sequence). V dropped 7 bases and J dropped 3 bases, with 14 bases sitting between them. CDR3 nucleotide sequence: TGTGCCAGCGGCCCGGGACCTAGCTACGAGCAGTACTTC. It is translated as CASGPGPSYEQYF.

The chain has TRBV18 and TRBJ2-7, with a tentative D call TRBD1 (7 bases). The CDR3 is made up of 14 amino acids. Germline lookup yields CDR1 KGHSH and CDR2 LQKENI. Trimming pared 4 bases from V and 4 bases from J, leaving 14 bases between. In nucleotides, the CDR3 is TGTGCCAGCTCACAGGGGGCAGGAGGGTACGAGCAGTACTTC. Translation: CASSQGAGGYEQYF.

V and J are TRBV18 and TRBJ2-3, with TRBD2 matching over 10 bases. The trim removed 3 bases at V and 0 bases at J, leaving 9 bases unmatched. In germline, CDR1 is KGHSH, CDR2 LQKENI. The CDR3 spans 18 residues. CDR3 region: CASSPLPTSGKSTDTQYF. The CDR3 DNA sequence: TGTGCCAGCTCACCCCTCCCAACTAGCGGGAAGAGCACAGATACGCAGTATTTT.

The rearrangement uses TRBV5-4 and TRBJ2-2; D possibly corresponds to TRBD1 (6 bases). The germline V gene has CDR1 SGHNT and CDR2 YYREEE (reference sequence). The CDR3 has 14 amino acids. The V end lost 4 bases, the J end lost 6 bases, and 13 bases lay between the germline ends. The CDR3 is CASSQDSLAGELFF. The CDR3 region has the DNA TGTGCCAGCAGCCAGGACAGTTTAGCCGGGGAGCTGTTTTTT.

This clone was observed a single time. The chain combines TRBV9 with TRBJ1-1; no clear D. CDR3 size: 17 residues. CDR1 and CDR2 (germline): SGDLS, YYNGEE. V lost 0 bases and J 0 bases, leaving 15 bases between the germline ends. The CDR3 region is CASSVGAVLSLNTEAFF. CDR3 in DNA: TGTGCCAGCAGCGTAGGTGCGGTTCTTAGTTTGAACACTGAAGCTTTCTTT.

The chain links TRBV6-5 to TRBJ1-1, with 10 bases identical to TRBD1. The CDR3 totals 14 residues. The germline CDR1 and CDR2 sequences are MNHEY and SVGAGI. With V trimmed by 6 bases and J by 4 bases, 5 bases remained unmatched. CDR3 amino acids: CASSQRTGGTEAFF. The CDR3 coding sequence is TGTGCCAGCAGCCAGAGGACAGGGGGCACTGAAGCTTTCTTT.

This chain links TRBV7-3 with TRBJ2-1, with D possibly matching TRBD2 (5 bases). The V gene's germline CDR1 is SGHTA and CDR2 FQGTGA. There are 12 residues in the CDR3. Trimming pared 2 bases from V and 8 bases from J, leaving 7 bases between. The CDR3 DNA follows: TGTGCCAGCAGCTTATACGGGGATGAGCAGTTCTTC. Residues: CASSLYGDEQFF.

This clone was observed a single time. The CDR3 protein is CASSEFPTSGFSTDTQYF. The CDR3 nucleotides read TGTGCCAGCAGTGAGTTCCCGACTAGCGGGTTCTCCACAGATACGCAGTATTTT. The chain combines TRBV2 with TRBJ2-3; 10 nucleotides line up with TRBD2. V trimming: 3 bases; J trimming: 2 bases; junction bases outside the gene matches: 11. Germline lookup yields CDR1 SNHLY and CDR2 FYNNEI. This CDR3 has 18 amino acids.

The CDR3 DNA follows: TGTGCCAGTAGTTTCAACAGGGGGCGAACCACTCGGGAGCTGTTTTTT. Translation: CASSFNRGRTTRELFF. The chain couples TRBV19 to TRBJ2-2, with 9 nucleotides matching TRBD1. V dropped 5 bases and J dropped 9; count of bases not matched to a gene: 13. The CDR3 has 16 residues. CDR1 and CDR2 from the germline V gene are LNHDA and SQIVND (reference sequence).

The chain couples TRBV27 to TRBJ1-5; perhaps TRBD1 as D (5 bases). There are 16 residues in the CDR3. Germline-derived CDR1 and CDR2 are MNHEY and SMNVEV (reference sequence). V was clipped by 4 bases and J by 5 bases, with 18 bases between them. The CDR3 nucleotides are TGTGCCAGCAGTTCCGTCCGGGACGGGGTGGATCAGCCCCAGCATTTT. Protein: CASSSVRDGVDQPQHF.

The chain uses TRBV4-3 and TRBJ2-7; D may be TRBD2 (5 bases). The germline V and J ends were trimmed by 1 base and 4 bases, with 14 bases remaining between them. CDR1 LGHNA and CDR2 YSLEER come from the germline V gene. The CDR3 runs 15 residues. For the CDR3, the DNA is TGCGCCAGCAGCCAAGGTGGTCGGGGTACGTACGAGCAGTACTTC. It is translated as CASSQGGRGTYEQYF.

The rearrangement joins TRBV9 to TRBJ2-3; TRBD1 might be the D (10 bases). Germline values: CDR1 SGDLS, CDR2 YYNGEE. The V gene lost 6 bases and the J gene lost 3 bases, with 20 bases spanning the gap. The CDR3 is 16 amino acids. The CDR3 region has the DNA TGTGCCAGCACCAGGCTAGCGGGACAGGGGACAGATACGCAGTATTTT. It codes for CASTRLAGQGTDTQYF. The full variable domain, completed using reference TRBV9 and TRBJ2-3, is DSGVTQTPKHLITATGQRVTLRCSPRSGDLSVYWYQQSLDQGLQFLIQYYNGEERAKGNILERFSAQQFPDLHSELNLSSLELGDSALYFCASTRLAGQGTDTQYFGPGTRLTVL.

The chain joins TRBV19 to TRBJ2-3; tentative D call: TRBD2 (5 bases). The CDR3 loop spans 17 amino acids. V dropped 1 base and J dropped 0 bases, with 14 bases sitting between them. Germline CDR1 reads LNHDA; CDR2 reads SQIVND (reference sequence). CDR3 coding DNA: TGTGCCAGTAGTATAGGAGGGAGTCTCCCTAGCACAGATACGCAGTATTTT. As protein: CASSIGGSLPSTDTQYF.

J is TRBJ2-1 and V is TRBV5-8; 7 bases are a match to TRBD1. The V and J ends lost 4 bases and 7 bases, in that order; junction bases with no gene match: 5. Germline lookup yields CDR1 SGHTS and CDR2 YDEGEE. CDR3 length: 13 amino acids. Here the CDR3 reads CASSRLRGNEQFF. The CDR3 nucleotides are TGTGCCAGCAGCAGGCTCAGGGGGAATGAGCAGTTCTTC.

The rearrangement links TRBV7-2 to TRBJ1-5, with D possibly being TRBD1 (6 bases). Trimming pared 1 base from V and 4 bases from J, leaving 11 bases between. Germline V CDR1 and CDR2: SGHTA, FQGNSA. This CDR3 spans 15 amino acids. CDR3 protein: CASSLDGRGNQPQHF. For the CDR3, the DNA is TGTGCCAGCAGCTTAGACGGCAGGGGTAATCAGCCCCAGCATTTT. Full variable domain (rest looked up from reference TRBV7-2 and TRBJ1-5): GAGVSQSPSNKVTEKGKDVELRCDPISGHTALYWYRQSLGQGLEFLIYFQGNSAPDKSGLPSDRFSAERTGGSVSTLTIQRTQQEDSAVYLCASSLDGRGNQPQHFGDGTRLSIL.

This chain joins TRBV28 and TRBJ2-6; D is unclear. Germline V gene lookup returns CDR1 MDHEN and CDR2 SYDVKM. V was pared by 7 bases and J by 3 bases, with 19 bases between. The CDR3 is 17 residues long. CDR3: CASNPTGVGRGANVLTF. The CDR3 nucleotides read TGTGCCAGCAACCCCACGGGCGTCGGGCGTGGGGCCAACGTCCTGACTTTC.

The chain links TRBV28 to TRBJ1-3; tentatively, D is TRBD1 (5 bases). Germline-derived CDR1 and CDR2 are MDHEN and SYDVKM. The CDR3 has 13 residues. The V gene lost 8 bases and the J gene lost 2 bases, with 10 bases spanning the gap. The CDR3 protein is CASRVGAGNTIYF. CDR3 sequence (DNA): TGTGCCAGCCGCGTAGGGGCTGGAAACACCATATATTTT.

The V call is TRBV10-2, the J call TRBJ2-7, with TRBD1 as a possible D gene (6 bases). The V end was cut by 2 bases, the J end by 7 bases, with 15 bases between. Germline V gene sequence: CDR1 WSHSY, CDR2 SAAADI. This CDR3 has 14 amino acids. CDR3 sequence: CASSEISGVGEQYF. CDR3 coding DNA: TGCGCCAGCAGTGAGATCTCAGGGGTAGGGGAGCAGTACTTC.

The chain couples TRBV30 to TRBJ1-4; D is ambiguous. Germline CDR1 is GTSNPN and CDR2 is SVGIG (reference sequence). CDR3 length: 18 residues. The V and J ends lost 2 bases and 5 bases respectively, with 24 bases between them. As DNA, the CDR3 is TGTGCCTGGAGTCCCCAAGAGGGCCCATCGTCCCCCAATGAAAAACTGTTTTTT. It encodes CAWSPQEGPSSPNEKLFF.

Details on this clone: This may be a read error, as it is one base from a much larger clone. V usage is TRBV7-9 and J usage is TRBJ2-5; D gene ambiguous. The CDR3 is 11 residues long. Looked up from germline, CDR1 is SEHNR and CDR2 is FQNEAQ (reference sequence). Trimming left V 7 bases short and J 2 bases short, with 5 bases between. CDR3 DNA: TGTGCCAGCACACCGCAAGAGACCCAGTACTTC. Its translation is CASTPQETQYF.

The CDR3 DNA is TGTGCCAGCAGTTACGGGGGTAAGTCCTACGAGCAGTACTTC. It yields the protein CASSYGGKSYEQYF. The chain joins TRBV6-9 to TRBJ2-7; D possibly corresponds to TRBD2 (6 bases). The CDR3 is 14 residues long. Germline CDR1 MNHGY, CDR2 SVAAGI. V was cut by 3 bases and J by 1 base, with 10 bases left in between.